Given below is one TCR beta chain in context. The entry originates in a study of T cell responses to AZD1222 COVID-19 vaccine. Germline V lookup: CDR1 SGHRS, CDR2 YFSETQ. The ends lost 3 bases at V and 1 base at J; junction bases unmatched: 6. The CDR3 consists of 17 residues. Libraries were prepared by immunoSEQ multiplex PCR; TCRdb keeps only in-frame clonotypes and omits some of them. The top ten clones hold about 3.3% of a sample with about 160,000 clones, 80% to 95% of them seen once. This sequence joins TRBV5-1 and TRBJ2-3, with 12 positions matching TRBD2. Source: peripheral blood, taken 28 days after the second AZD1222 dose. The sequence derives from an adult who received the AZD1222 COVID-19 vaccine. The CDR3 loop reads CASSSGTSGSGTDTQYF. The DNA for the CDR3 is TGCGCCAGCAGCTCCGGGACTAGCGGGTCGGGCACAGATACGCAGTATTTT.